This TCR beta chain was observed in a study of shared clonotypes between healthy human individuals. Study-wide results and caveats: Owing to a small donor count, the genetic and exposure-history diversity represented was limited.

Remarks on this clone: Its target is not known.

V lost 4 bases to trimming and J lost 3 bases, with 13 bases between them. Germline V gives CDR1 SGHRS, CDR2 YFSETQ. This CDR3 spans 15 amino acids. About 30,000 T cell genomes, or about 190 ng DNA, went into the sorted-subset replicate PCRs. Original analysis: ImmunoSEQ output lacked quality scores and full-length reads, limiting matched filtering. The repertoire was sequenced with immunoSEQ multiplex PCR; TCRdb's copy has only in-frame clones and lacks some. V, J and clone size derive from that table, while D and trimming were established from the DNA sequence. The repertoire holds some 2.3 million clones, with approximately 95% as singletons.

The V call is TRBV5-1, the J call TRBJ2-2; D remains unclear. The sequenced material came from naive CD4+ T cells from PBMCs. As to subset: CD45RA+ positively selected. This TCR was recovered from a man in his late teens or twenties in good health. Some clones in this sample may be carry-over from other donors' samples. DNA of the CDR3: TGCGCCAGCAGCCGAGGTCGAAGGGACACCGGGGAGCTGTTTTTT. Encoded protein: CASSRGRRDTGELFF.